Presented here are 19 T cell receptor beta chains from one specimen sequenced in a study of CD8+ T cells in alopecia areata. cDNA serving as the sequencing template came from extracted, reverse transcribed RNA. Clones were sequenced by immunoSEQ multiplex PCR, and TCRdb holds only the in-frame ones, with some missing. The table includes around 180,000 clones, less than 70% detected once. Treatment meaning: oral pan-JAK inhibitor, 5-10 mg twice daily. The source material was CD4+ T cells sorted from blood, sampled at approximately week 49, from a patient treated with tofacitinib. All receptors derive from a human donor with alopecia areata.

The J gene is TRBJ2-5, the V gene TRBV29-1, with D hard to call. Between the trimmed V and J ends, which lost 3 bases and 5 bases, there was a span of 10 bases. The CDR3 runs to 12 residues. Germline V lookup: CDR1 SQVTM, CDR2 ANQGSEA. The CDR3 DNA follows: TGCAGCGTTGATGTAGGAGTGGAGACCCAGTACTTC. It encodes CSVDVGVETQYF.

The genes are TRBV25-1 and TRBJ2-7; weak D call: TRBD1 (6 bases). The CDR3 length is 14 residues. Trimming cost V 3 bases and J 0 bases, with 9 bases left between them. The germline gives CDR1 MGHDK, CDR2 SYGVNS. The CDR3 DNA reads TGTGCCAGCAGTGATTCAGGGGCCTCCTACGAGCAGTACTTC. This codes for CASSDSGASYEQYF.

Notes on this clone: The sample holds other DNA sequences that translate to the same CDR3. CDR3 sequence reads: CAWSVGGPGANVLTF. CDR3 sequence (DNA): TGTGCCTGGAGTGTAGGTGGCCCTGGGGCCAACGTCCTGACTTTC. The chain uses TRBV30 and TRBJ2-6; no clear D. Per germline, CDR1 GTSNPN and CDR2 SVGIG (reference sequence). The germline V and J ends were trimmed by 0 bases and 2 bases, with 8 bases remaining between them. This CDR3 contains 15 residues.

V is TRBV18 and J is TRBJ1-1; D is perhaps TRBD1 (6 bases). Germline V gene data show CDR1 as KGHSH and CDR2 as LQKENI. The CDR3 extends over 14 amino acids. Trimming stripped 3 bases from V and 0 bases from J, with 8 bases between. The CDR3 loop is CASSPKGVNTEAFF. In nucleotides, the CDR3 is TGTGCCAGCTCACCCAAGGGGGTGAACACTGAAGCTTTCTTT.

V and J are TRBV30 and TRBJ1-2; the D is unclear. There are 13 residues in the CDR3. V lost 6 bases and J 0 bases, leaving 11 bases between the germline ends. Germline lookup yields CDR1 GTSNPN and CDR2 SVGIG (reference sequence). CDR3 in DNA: TGTGCCTGTAATGTCAGAGCTAACTATGGCTACACCTTC. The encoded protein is CACNVRANYGYTF.

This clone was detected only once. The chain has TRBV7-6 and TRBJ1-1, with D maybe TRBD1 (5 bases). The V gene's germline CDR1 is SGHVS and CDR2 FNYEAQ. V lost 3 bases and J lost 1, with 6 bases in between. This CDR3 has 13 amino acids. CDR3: CASSLTENTEAFF. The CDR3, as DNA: TGTGCCAGCAGCTTGACAGAGAACACTGAAGCTTTCTTT.

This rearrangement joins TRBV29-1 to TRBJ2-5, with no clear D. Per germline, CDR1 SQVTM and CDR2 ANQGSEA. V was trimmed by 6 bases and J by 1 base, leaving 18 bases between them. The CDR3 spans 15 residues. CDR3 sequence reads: CSVGPRLSAQETQYF. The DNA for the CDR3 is TGCAGCGTGGGCCCCAGGTTATCGGCCCAAGAGACCCAGTACTTC.

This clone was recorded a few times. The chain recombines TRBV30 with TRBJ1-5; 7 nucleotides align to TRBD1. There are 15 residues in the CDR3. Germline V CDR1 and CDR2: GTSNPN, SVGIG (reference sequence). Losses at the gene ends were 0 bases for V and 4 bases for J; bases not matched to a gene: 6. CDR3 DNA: TGTGCCTGGAGTGTAGGAAACAGGGGAAATCAGCCCCAGCATTTT. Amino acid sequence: CAWSVGNRGNQPQHF.

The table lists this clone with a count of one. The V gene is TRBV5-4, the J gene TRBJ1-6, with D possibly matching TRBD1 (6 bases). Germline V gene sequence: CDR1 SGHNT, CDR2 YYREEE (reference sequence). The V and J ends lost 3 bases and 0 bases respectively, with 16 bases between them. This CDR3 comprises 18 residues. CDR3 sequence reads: CASSSGGHPSSYNSPLHF. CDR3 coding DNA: TGTGCCAGCAGCTCCGGGGGGCACCCCAGCTCCTATAATTCACCCCTCCACTTT.

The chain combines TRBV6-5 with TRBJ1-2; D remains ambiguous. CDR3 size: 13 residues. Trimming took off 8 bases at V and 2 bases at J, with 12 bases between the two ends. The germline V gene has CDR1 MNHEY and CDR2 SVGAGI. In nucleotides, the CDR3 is TGTGCCAGCGGGCAGACTATAAACTATGGCTACACCTTC. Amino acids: CASGQTINYGYTF.

The CDR3 loop is CASSAATSGANTGELFF. In nucleotides, the CDR3 is TGTGCCAGCAGTGCCGCTACTAGCGGGGCGAACACCGGGGAGCTGTTTTTT. V usage is TRBV6-4 and J usage is TRBJ2-2; 10 bases match TRBD2. This CDR3 comprises 17 residues. Germline-derived CDR1 and CDR2 are MRHNA and SNTAGT. V gave up 4 bases and J gave up 0 bases; unmatched junction bases: 5.

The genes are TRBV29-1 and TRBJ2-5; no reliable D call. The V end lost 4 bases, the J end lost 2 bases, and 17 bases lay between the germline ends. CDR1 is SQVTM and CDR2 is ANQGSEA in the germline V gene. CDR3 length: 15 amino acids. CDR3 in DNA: TGCAGCGTTGTAGAGGCCCGCTCCAAGCAAGAGACCCAGTACTTC. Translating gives CSVVEARSKQETQYF. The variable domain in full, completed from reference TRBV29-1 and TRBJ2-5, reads SAVISQKPSRDICQRGTSLTIQCQVDSQVTMMFWYRQQPGQSLTLIATANQGSEATYESGFVIDKFPISRPNLTFSTLTVSNMSPEDSSIYLCSVVEARSKQETQYFGPGTRLLVL.

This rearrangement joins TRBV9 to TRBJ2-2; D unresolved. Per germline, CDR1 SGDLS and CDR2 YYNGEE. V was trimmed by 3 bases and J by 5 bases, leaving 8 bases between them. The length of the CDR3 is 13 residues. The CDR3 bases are TGTGCCAGCAGCGCCCCGATTACCGGGGAGCTGTTTTTT. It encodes CASSAPITGELFF. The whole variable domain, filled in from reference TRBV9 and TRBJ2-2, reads DSGVTQTPKHLITATGQRVTLRCSPRSGDLSVYWYQQSLDQGLQFLIQYYNGEERAKGNILERFSAQQFPDLHSELNLSSLELGDSALYFCASSAPITGELFFGEGSRLTVL.

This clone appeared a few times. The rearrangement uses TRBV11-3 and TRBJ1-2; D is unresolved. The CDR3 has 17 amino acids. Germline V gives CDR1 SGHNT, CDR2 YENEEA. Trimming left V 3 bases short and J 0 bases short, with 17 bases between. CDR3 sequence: CASSFYFPGPTNYGYTF. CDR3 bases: TGTGCCAGCAGCTTTTACTTCCCCGGACCGACTAACTATGGCTACACCTTC.

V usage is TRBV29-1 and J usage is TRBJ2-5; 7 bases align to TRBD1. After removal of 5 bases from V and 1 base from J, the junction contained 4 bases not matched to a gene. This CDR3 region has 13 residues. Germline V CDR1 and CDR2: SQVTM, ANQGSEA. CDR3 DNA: TGCAGCGTTAATCGGGACAGCCAAGAGACCCAGTACTTC. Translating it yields CSVNRDSQETQYF. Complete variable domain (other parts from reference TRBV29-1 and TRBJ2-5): SAVISQKPSRDICQRGTSLTIQCQVDSQVTMMFWYRQQPGQSLTLIATANQGSEATYESGFVIDKFPISRPNLTFSTLTVSNMSPEDSSIYLCSVNRDSQETQYFGPGTRLLVL.

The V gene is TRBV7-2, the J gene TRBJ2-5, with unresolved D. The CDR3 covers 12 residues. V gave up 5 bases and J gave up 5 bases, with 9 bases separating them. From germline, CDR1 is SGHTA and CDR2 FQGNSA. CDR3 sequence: CASSQLRETQYF. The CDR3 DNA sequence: TGTGCCAGCAGCCAGCTCCGGGAGACCCAGTACTTC.

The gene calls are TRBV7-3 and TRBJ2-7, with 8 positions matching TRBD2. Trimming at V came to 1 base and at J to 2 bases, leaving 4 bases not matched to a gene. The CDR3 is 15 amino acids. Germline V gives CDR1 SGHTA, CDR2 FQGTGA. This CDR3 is CASSLRAGATYEQYF. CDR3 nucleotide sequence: TGTGCCAGCAGCTTAAGAGCGGGGGCGACCTACGAGCAGTACTTC.

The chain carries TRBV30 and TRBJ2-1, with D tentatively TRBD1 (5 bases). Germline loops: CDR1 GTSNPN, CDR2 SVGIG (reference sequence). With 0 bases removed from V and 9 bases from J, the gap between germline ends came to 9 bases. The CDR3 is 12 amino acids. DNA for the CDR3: TGTGCCTGGAGTGTAGGGGCTCCTGAGCAGTTCTTC. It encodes CAWSVGAPEQFF.

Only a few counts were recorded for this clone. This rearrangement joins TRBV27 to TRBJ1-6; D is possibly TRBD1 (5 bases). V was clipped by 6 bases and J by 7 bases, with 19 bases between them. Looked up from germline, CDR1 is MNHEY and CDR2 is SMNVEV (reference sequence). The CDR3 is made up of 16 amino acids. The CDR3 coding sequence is TGTGCCAGCAGACGCGAGGGGTGGGGTAGCAATTCACCCCTCCACTTT. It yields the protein CASRREGWGSNSPLHF.